The 10 T cell receptor beta chains presented below share a single source sample, sequenced in a study of blood T cell repertoires in COVID-19. TCRdb keeps only in-frame clones here, not all; method: immunoSEQ multiplex PCR. The sample holds under 130,000 clones, around 85% seen once. Sequencing was performed on peripheral blood. All receptors derive from a man aged 70-80 years with active or convalescent COVID-19.

The chain combines TRBV6-4 with TRBJ2-1; 12 bases are a match to TRBD2. This CDR3 has 15 amino acids. V dropped 4 bases and J dropped 9; count of bases not matched to a gene: 7. CDR1 and CDR2 from the germline V gene are MRHNA and SNTAGT. CDR3 sequence: CASSATSGSKGEQFF. CDR3 nucleotide sequence: TGTGCCAGCAGTGCGACTAGCGGGAGTAAGGGTGAGCAGTTCTTC.

The J gene is TRBJ2-7, the V gene TRBV5-6; no clear D gene. In germline, CDR1 is SGHDT, CDR2 YYEEEE. The CDR3 consists of 12 residues. V was shortened by 2 bases and J by 0 bases, with 3 bases between the two germline ends. Here the CDR3 reads CASSFYSYEQYF. In DNA, the CDR3 is TGTGCCAGCAGCTTTTACTCCTACGAGCAGTACTTC.

This chain connects TRBV5-1 to TRBJ2-5; D remains unclear. The CDR3 loop spans 13 amino acids. Trimming pared 1 base from V and 0 bases from J, leaving 4 bases between. The germline V gene encodes CDR1 SGHRS and CDR2 YFSETQ. DNA of the CDR3: TGCGCCAGCAGCTTGCCCGACCAAGAGACCCAGTACTTC. Translated, it gives CASSLPDQETQYF.

The rearrangement joins TRBV28 to TRBJ2-7; TRBD1 matches at 8 bases. Germline V gene lookup returns CDR1 MDHEN and CDR2 SYDVKM. The CDR3 length is 16 residues. Unmatched junction bases numbered 11, after V lost 2 bases and J lost 5 bases. The CDR3 bases are TGTGCCAGCAGTTTAATCTTAGGACAGGGATCCGACGAGCAGTACTTC. The encoded protein is CASSLILGQGSDEQYF.

The rearrangement uses TRBV2 and TRBJ1-5; 9 nucleotides line up with TRBD1. J was trimmed by 7 bases and V by 8 bases; bases with no gene match: 6. CDR1 SNHLY and CDR2 FYNNEI come from the germline V gene. The CDR3 extends over 13 amino acids. The CDR3 nucleotides are TGTGCCAGCGGGTGGGACAGGGACCAGCCCCAGCATTTT. Protein sequence: CASGWDRDQPQHF.

The rearrangement joins TRBV30 to TRBJ1-2; 7 bases line up with TRBD1. The CDR3 is 12 amino acids. J was trimmed by 2 bases and V by 5 bases; bases with no gene match: 2. Germline values: CDR1 GTSNPN, CDR2 SVGIG (reference sequence). The CDR3 coding sequence is TGTGCCTGGTCGACAGGGAACTATGGCTACACCTTC. It translates to CAWSTGNYGYTF.

This clone appeared once. The rearrangement uses TRBV23-1 and TRBJ2-7; tentative D call: TRBD1 (5 bases). TRBV23-1 is an open reading frame whose function is uncertain. The V and J ends lost 0 bases and 5 bases respectively, with 11 bases between them. CDR3 length equals 14 residues. The CDR3 reads CASSQSAGYDEQYF. Here the CDR3 DNA reads TGCGCCAGCAGTCAATCGGCAGGGTACGACGAGCAGTACTTC.

This clone appeared a few times. V gene TRBV28 combines with J gene TRBJ1-1; 9 positions match TRBD1. Germline V gives CDR1 MDHEN, CDR2 SYDVKM. Unmatched junction bases numbered 7, after V lost 8 bases and J lost 3 bases. This CDR3 has 14 residues. DNA of the CDR3: TGTGCCAGCGCCGGGGGACAGGGCCACACTGAAGCTTTCTTT. It yields the protein CASAGGQGHTEAFF.

The rearrangement joins TRBV30 to TRBJ1-3; 7 positions agree with TRBD1. This CDR3 contains 17 residues. Germline CDR1 reads GTSNPN; CDR2 reads SVGIG (reference sequence). V lost 5 bases, J lost 0 bases, and 13 bases stayed unmatched. The CDR3 region has the DNA TGTGCCTGGCGGATGGAGGGGGCGAACCTCTCTGGAAACACCATATATTTT. It yields the protein CAWRMEGANLSGNTIYF.

The chain combines TRBV25-1 with TRBJ1-6; D may be TRBD1 (5 bases). CDR3 length equals 13 residues. V was pared by 2 bases and J by 15 bases, with 14 bases between. Germline loops: CDR1 MGHDK, CDR2 SYGVNS. This chain's CDR3 is CASSELRDGLLHF. For the CDR3, the DNA is TGTGCCAGCAGTGAACTCAGGGATGGGCTCCTCCACTTT.